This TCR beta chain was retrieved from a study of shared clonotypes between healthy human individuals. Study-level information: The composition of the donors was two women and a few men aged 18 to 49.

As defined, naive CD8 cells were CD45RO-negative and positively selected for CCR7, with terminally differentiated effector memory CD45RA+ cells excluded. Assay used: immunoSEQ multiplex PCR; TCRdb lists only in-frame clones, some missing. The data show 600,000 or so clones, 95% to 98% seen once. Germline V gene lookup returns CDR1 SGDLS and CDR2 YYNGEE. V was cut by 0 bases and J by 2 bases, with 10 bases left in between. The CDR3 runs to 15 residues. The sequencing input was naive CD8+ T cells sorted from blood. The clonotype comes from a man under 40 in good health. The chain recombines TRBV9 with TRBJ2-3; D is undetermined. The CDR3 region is CASSVAPGNTDTQYF. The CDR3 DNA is TGTGCCAGCAGCGTAGCTCCGGGCAACACAGATACGCAGTATTTT.